This T cell receptor beta chain originates from a study of shared clonotypes between healthy human individuals (dated by TCRdb to the early 2020s). Turning to the overall study: The cohort comprised two women and a few men aged 18 to 49 years. For each donor, three plates each were used for CD4 naive and CD4 memory, two plates were used for CD8 naive, and one plate was used for CD8 memory. Blood TCR repertoires of five healthy adults were deeply sequenced to estimate repertoire size and the extent of clonotype sharing between individuals. Libraries were prepared and TCR repertoires were sequenced by different laboratories using diverse techniques, in order to increase sequencing depth and limit assay-specific biases. Each donor's leukapheresis produced roughly between roughly 0.85 and 9.5 billion PBMCs.

Based on the germline V gene (reference sequence), the CDR1 and CDR2 sequences are SEHNR and FQNEAQ. The CDR3 covers 16 residues, taking in both the cysteine and the phenylalanine. Just the 48-base CDR3 DNA is kept, in frame starting at base 1. V lost 6 bases and J lost 7 bases; the stretch between them is 24 bases long. Broader findings and caveats from the paper: Sharing across a handful of donors was observed for roughly 5.4% of naive CD4, about 3.2% of naive CD8, about 2.5% of memory CD4, and approximately 0.41% of memory CD8 clonotypes. Rarefaction of sorted-subset datasets indicated incomplete sequencing despite the large sequencing depth. Higher generation probabilities were observed for clonotypes shared by all four sorted-subset donors than for non-shared clonotypes. Sampling was restricted to blood, and TCR repertoires in tissues likely differ from the TCR repertoires found in blood. Because the study included a small number of donors, the genetic and exposure-history diversity represented was limited. Pairwise subsampling indicated that sequencing depth was expected to affect the degree of clonotype sharing among donors. Larger estimated clonotype richness was generally found for naive subsets than for memory subsets.

In regard to this clone: The antigen it recognizes is unknown. Base qualities are missing; no much larger clone stands one base away.

Using the deep immunoSEQ assay, TCR CDR3 regions were amplified from genomic DNA by multiplex PCR. For each cell subset, the extracted genomic DNA was distributed evenly across all wells of several immunoSEQ 96-well plates, and each plate served as one replicate. Each replicate PCR for sorted subsets received about 210 ng genomic DNA, equal to about 30,000 T cell genomes. Purified libraries were quantified with a Qubit 3.0 fluorometer, sized on a Bioanalyzer 2100, and re-quantified with the KAPA Library Quantification kit. Every immunoSEQ 96-well plate was sequenced on a dedicated single-read 150-cycle Illumina NextSeq 550 flow cell. The paper's processing steps were these. Because the immunoSEQ output included only junctional sequences and no quality scores, the filtering could not be the same as the filtering used for full-length reads. To assign V/J genes and CDR3, sequences were annotated using PyIR, a Python wrapper for IgBLAST v1.9, with IMGT germline references. Any read was removed if the V/J assignment was weak (E-value above 1e-6), the CDR3 was missing, or the read contained stop codons, out-of-frame junctions, or ambiguous translated residues. A V3J clonotype was defined by an identical inferred V gene, J gene, and CDR3 amino acid sequence. Percentage overlap between repertoires was calculated by dividing the number of shared unique clonotypes by the size of the smaller repertoire. Repertoire richness was assessed with RTK rarefaction, the Chao1 estimator, and Recon v2.1 estimates of unobserved clonotypes. For all TCRbeta clonotypes obtained by the gDNA method from a few donors, generation probabilities were computed with OLGA. The immuneACCESS repertoire file appears here via TCRdb, limited to in-frame rearrangements. These files lack a portion of the clones; in checked studies, under half of the deficit traces to unresolved V genes, and the cause of the others is not known. Clone size and V and J calls were adopted from that table, with D and trimming inferred from the DNA. In this sample the table shows around 1.9 million clones, about 92% of which occur a single time. 1.5% to 2% of the sample goes to the ten largest clones.

CD8 naive samples were CD45RO-negative cells positively selected for CCR7, giving a CD45RA+CCR7+ population that excluded TemRA cells. Donors were healthy HIV-negative adults with no recently reported acute infections or vaccinations. Every donor was a Caucasian adult residing in Nashville, Tennessee, USA. Blood was collected by leukapheresis, and PBMCs were isolated by Ficoll-Histopaque density gradient centrifugation and then cryopreserved in liquid nitrogen vapor phase. Analytical flow cytometry was used to check the purity and quantity of every magnetically sorted T cell population. From each sorted fraction, genomic DNA was isolated and quantified by UV absorbance on a Nanodrop 2000c.

The source material was naive CD8+ T cells from PBMCs. The sample's cell subset or site label, in plain terms: CD45RA+CCR7+. The chain is encoded by TRBV7-9 joined to TRBJ1-1; tentative D gene TRBD1, with 6 bases matching. This receptor was identified in a man between 18 and 29 years old in good health. Some clones in this sample may be carry-over from other donors' samples. The sequenced DNA: TGTGCCAGCAGAGAGGGGGGGCAGCCAAGGACAAGTGAAGCTTTCTTT. It is translated as CASREGGQPRTSEAFF.